This entry is about one T cell receptor (beta chain). In the PCR, 60 Vbeta and 13 Jbeta primers were used. The table came from immunoSEQ multiplex PCR; TCRdb's copy has only in-frame clones and leaves some out. Of 100,000 to 120,000 clones listed, over 70% are singletons. This entry belongs to a study of cytomegalovirus exposure and HLA in healthy donors. The sequenced sample was PBMCs. This receptor was identified in a woman in her thirties or forties in good health and CMV-seropositive.

The CDR3 DNA is TGTGCCAGCTCACCACGACAGGGAGACACCGGGGAGCTGTTTTTT. Its protein is CASSPRQGDTGELFF. This rearrangement joins TRBV18 to TRBJ2-2, with 7 bases matching TRBD1. The CDR3 loop spans 15 amino acids. The ends lost 1 base at V and 3 bases at J; junction bases unmatched: 2. Germline lookup yields CDR1 KGHSH and CDR2 LQKENI.